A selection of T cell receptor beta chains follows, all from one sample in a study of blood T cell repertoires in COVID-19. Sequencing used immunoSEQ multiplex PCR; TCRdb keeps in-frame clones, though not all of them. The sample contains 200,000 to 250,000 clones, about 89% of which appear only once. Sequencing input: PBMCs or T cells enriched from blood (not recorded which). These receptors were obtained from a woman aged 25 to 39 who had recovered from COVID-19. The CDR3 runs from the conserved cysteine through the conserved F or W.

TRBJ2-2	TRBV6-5	CASSYSTRHTGELFF
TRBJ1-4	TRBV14	CASSPTGSRGEKLFF
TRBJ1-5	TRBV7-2	CASSLKVQGMNSNQPQHF
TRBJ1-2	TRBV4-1	CASSQDRTGEYYGYTF
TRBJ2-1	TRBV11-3	CASSLDWSSGRGYNEQFF
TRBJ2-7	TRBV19	CASSIYGGLAGEGYEQYF
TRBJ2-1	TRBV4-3	CASSQDQGQYNEQFF
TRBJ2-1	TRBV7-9	CASSDWTSLHNEQFF
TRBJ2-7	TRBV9	CASSVGRDLAIHEQYF
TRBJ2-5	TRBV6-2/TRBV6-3	CASSYGREQTQYF
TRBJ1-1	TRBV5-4	CASSSGTGTANTEAFF
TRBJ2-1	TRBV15	CATSRDTITGGEQFF